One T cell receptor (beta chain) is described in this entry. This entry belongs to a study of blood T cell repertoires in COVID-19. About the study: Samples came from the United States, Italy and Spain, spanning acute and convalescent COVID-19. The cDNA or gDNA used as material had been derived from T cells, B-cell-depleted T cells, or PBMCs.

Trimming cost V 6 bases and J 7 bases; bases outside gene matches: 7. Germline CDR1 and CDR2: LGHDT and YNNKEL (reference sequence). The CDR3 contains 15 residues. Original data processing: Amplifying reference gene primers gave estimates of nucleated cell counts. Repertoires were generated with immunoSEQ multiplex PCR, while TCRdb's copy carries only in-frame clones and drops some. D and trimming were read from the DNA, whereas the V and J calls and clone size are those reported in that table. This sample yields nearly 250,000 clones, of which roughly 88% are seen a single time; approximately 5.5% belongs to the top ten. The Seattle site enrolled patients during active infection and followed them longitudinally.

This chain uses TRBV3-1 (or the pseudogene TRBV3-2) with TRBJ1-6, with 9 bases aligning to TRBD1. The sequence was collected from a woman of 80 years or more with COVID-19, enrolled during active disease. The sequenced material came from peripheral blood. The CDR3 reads CASRVTGTGNSPLHF. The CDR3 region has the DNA TGTGCCAGCAGAGTAACCGGGACAGGGAATTCACCCCTCCACTTT.